This note documents a single T cell receptor (beta chain) sequence. Only a few counts were recorded for this clonotype. This receptor's antigen is unknown. Per-nucleotide qualities are absent, and no much larger clonotype sits a single base away. To demonstrate the VDJtools post-analysis software, TCR beta repertoires were profiled from the peripheral blood of over ten young patients with multiple sclerosis. The multiple sclerosis patients were children and adolescents between roughly 6 and 15 years of age. This record belongs to a study of post-analysis software for immune sequencing data (dated by TCRdb to between 2014 and 2017). A note on the overall study: Recorded disease courses included relapsing-remitting, secondary progressive and progressive-relapsing multiple sclerosis, with some patients lacking subtype annotation. The patient repertoires were set against ten to eleven previously published healthy control repertoires from donors whose ages ranged from roughly 6 to 26 years. A subset of samples was prepared in parallel using single-end sample barcoding, then pooled and co-amplified after Illumina adapter ligation. Results the study describes overall, beyond this receptor: The control group was slightly older than the multiple sclerosis patient group. Significantly higher frequencies in patients than in controls were found for about 5 TRBV segments, including TRBV5-6, TRBV5-1 and TRBV20-1. Direct clustering with F measure showed strong co-clustering of samples prepared in the same batch, prompting a batch-effect correction. Multiple sclerosis patients had significantly lower normalized Chao1 diversity than controls, a result that suggests substantial peripheral T-cell clonal expansion.

The library relied on PCR. Sequencing took place on an Illumina HiSeq 2500. To reduce PCR and sequencing biases, unique molecular identifiers were incorporated into the TCR beta cDNA libraries. Roughly 500,000 cDNA molecules were obtained for every 1 to 10 million input T cells, so each molecule roughly corresponded to one T cell. The patient libraries were prepared and sequenced with the same protocol used for the earlier healthy control dataset. Samples belonging to the same batch were prepared together, multiplexed and sequenced on a shared HiSeq lane. On the authors' methods: MIGEC handled the raw barcoded reads, throwing out single-read molecular identifier groups before consensus assembly and CDR3 extraction. VDJtools was used for post-analysis of the clonotype tables, and diversity was normalized by down-sampling every dataset to the size of the smallest sample. To correct batch-related cross-sample contamination, repertoire overlap clustering matched CDR3 amino acid sequences but not nucleotide sequences. TCRdb reworked the public reads: Q25 trimming with fastp, MiXCR clone assembly, productive beta chains retained. Rows merge per CDR3 protein into single entries with the most common DNA and genes. The V and J calls and clone size are TCRdb's, not the authors'. The sample table holds hundreds of thousands of distinct CDR3 sequences, of which 25% to 30% were seen once. Clones ranked in the top ten supply approximately 0.55% of the sample.

The junction shows trimming of 5 bases on V and 4 bases on J, and the gene matches do not reach 7 bases of it. The CDR3 measures 16 amino acids from cysteine to phenylalanine. Just CDR3 DNA is preserved here, 48 bases in frame from base 1. The specimen sequenced was blood. The TCR was taken from a girl under 18 with multiple sclerosis. The rearranged segments are TRBV12-3 or TRBV12-4 and TRBJ1-5, and TRBD1 matches 11 of the central bases. In nucleotides, the sequence is TGTGCCAGCAGTGCAAACCGGGACAGGGGGAATCAGCCCCAGCATTTT. This gives the protein CASSANRDRGNQPQHF.